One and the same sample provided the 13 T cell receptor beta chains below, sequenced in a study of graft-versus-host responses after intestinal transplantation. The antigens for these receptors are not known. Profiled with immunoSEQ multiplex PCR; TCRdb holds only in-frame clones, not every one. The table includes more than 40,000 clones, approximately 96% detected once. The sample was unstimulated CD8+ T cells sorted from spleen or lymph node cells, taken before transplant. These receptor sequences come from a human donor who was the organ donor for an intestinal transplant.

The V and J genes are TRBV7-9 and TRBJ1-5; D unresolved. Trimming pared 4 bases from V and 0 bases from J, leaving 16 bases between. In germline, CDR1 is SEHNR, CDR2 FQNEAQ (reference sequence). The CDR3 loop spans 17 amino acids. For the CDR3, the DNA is TGTGCCAGCAGCTCGACGTGGGGATCGGGTAGCAATCAGCCCCAGCATTTT. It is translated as CASSSTWGSGSNQPQHF.

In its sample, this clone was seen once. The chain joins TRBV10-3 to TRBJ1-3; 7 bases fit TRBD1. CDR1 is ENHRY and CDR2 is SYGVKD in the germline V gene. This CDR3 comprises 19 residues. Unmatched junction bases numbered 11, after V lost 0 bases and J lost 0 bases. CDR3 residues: CAISESWGTEQFSGNTIYF. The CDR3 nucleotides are TGTGCCATCAGTGAGTCGTGGGGGACAGAGCAATTCTCTGGAAACACCATATATTTT.

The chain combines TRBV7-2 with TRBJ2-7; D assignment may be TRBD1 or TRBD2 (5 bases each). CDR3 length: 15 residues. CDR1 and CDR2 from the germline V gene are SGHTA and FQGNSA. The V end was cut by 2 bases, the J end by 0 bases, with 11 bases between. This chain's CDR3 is CASSLTPGSSYEQYF. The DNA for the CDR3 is TGTGCCAGCAGCTTAACTCCAGGGAGCTCCTACGAGCAGTACTTC. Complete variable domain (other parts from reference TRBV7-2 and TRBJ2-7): GAGVSQSPSNKVTEKGKDVELRCDPISGHTALYWYRQSLGQGLEFLIYFQGNSAPDKSGLPSDRFSAERTGGSVSTLTIQRTQQEDSAVYLCASSLTPGSSYEQYFGPGTRLTVT.

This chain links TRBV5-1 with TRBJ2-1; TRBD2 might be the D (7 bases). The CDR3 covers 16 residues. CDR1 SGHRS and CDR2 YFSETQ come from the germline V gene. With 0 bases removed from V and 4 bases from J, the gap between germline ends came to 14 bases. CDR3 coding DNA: TGCGCCAGCAGCTTGGAAGGGGGGGCATTTTACAATGAGCAGTTCTTC. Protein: CASSLEGGAFYNEQFF.

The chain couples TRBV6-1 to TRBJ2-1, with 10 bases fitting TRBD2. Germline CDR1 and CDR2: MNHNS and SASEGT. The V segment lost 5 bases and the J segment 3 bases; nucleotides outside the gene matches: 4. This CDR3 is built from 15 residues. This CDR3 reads CASSLLAGFYNEQFF. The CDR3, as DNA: TGTGCCAGCAGTTTACTAGCGGGATTCTACAATGAGCAGTTCTTC.

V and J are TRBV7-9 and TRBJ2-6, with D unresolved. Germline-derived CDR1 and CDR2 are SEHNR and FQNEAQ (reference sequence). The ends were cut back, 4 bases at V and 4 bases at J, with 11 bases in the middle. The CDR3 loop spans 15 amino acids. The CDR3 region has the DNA TGTGCCAGCAGCTCCCCCACCTTCGGGGCCAACGTCCTGACTTTC. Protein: CASSSPTFGANVLTF.

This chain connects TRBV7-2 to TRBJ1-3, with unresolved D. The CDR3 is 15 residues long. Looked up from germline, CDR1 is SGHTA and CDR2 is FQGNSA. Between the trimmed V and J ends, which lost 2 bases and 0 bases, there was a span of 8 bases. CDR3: CASSLLTSSGNTIYF. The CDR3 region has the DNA TGTGCCAGCAGCTTACTTACAAGCTCTGGAAACACCATATATTTT.

CDR3 bases: TGCGCCAGCAGGACCGGGTACTCCTATAATTCACCCCTCCACTTT. As protein: CASRTGYSYNSPLHF. This chain uses TRBV23-1 with TRBJ1-6; D remains unclear. TRBV23-1 is known as an ORF, though its function is uncertain. The CDR3 spans 15 residues. Deletions cut 6 bases from V and 0 bases from J, with 9 bases between.

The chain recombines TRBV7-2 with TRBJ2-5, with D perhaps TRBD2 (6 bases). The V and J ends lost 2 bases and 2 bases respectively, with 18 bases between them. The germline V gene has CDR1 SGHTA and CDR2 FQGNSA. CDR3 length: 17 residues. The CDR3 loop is CASSLTKDYPLQETQYF. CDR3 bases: TGTGCCAGCAGCTTAACTAAGGACTACCCTTTGCAAGAGACCCAGTACTTC.

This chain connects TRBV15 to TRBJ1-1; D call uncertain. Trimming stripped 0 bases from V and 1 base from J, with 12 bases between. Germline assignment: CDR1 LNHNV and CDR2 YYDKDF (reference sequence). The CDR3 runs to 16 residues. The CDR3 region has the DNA TGTGCCACCAGCAGAGATTTCGGGGTTGCGAACACTGAAGCTTTCTTT. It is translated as CATSRDFGVANTEAFF.

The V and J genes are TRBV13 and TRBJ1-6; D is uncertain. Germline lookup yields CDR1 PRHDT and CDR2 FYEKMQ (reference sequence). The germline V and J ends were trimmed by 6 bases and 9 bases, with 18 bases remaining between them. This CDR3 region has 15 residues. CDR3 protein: CASSNSEELRSPLHF. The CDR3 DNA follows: TGTGCCAGCAGTAATTCAGAGGAATTGCGTTCACCCCTCCACTTT.

The CDR3 sequence: CSGKEGDTQYF. DNA for the CDR3: TGCAGCGGGAAAGAGGGAGATACGCAGTATTTT. The rearrangement links TRBV29-1 to TRBJ2-3; D is possibly TRBD2 (5 bases). Germline CDR1 and CDR2: SQVTM and ANQGSEA. V lost 7 bases and J 5 bases, leaving 10 bases between the germline ends. This CDR3 is 11 amino acids long.

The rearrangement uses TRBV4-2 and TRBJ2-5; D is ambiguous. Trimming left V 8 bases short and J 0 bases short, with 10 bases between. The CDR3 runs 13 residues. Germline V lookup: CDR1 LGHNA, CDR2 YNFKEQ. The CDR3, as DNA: TGTGCCAGCGGGGTAGAAAACCAAGAGACCCAGTACTTC. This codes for CASGVENQETQYF.